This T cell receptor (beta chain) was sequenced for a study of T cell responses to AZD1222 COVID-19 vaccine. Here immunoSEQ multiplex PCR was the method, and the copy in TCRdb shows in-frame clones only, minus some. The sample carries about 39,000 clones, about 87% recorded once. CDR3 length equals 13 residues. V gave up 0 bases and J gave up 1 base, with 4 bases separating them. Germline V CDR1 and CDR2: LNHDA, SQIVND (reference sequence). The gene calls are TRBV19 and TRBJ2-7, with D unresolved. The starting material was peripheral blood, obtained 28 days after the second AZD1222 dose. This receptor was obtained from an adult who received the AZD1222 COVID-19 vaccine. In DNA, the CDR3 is TGTGCCAGTAGTATAGAAAGTTCCTACGAGCAGTACTTC. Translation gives CASSIESSYEQYF.